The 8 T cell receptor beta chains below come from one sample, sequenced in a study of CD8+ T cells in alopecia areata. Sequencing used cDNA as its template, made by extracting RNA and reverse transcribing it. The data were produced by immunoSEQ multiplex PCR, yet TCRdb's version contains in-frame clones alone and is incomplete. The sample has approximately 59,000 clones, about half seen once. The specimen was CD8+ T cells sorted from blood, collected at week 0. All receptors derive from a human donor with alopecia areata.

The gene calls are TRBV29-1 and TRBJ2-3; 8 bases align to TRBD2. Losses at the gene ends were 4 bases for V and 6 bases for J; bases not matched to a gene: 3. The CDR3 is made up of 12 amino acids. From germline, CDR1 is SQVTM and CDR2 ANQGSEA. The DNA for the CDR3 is TGCAGCGTTGTACGGGAGGGTGATACGCAGTATTTT. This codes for CSVVREGDTQYF.

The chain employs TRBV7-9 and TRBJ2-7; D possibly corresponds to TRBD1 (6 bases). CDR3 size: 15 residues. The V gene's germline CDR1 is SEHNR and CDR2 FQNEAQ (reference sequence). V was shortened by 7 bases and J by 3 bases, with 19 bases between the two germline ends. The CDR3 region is CASTSTGTTYYEQYF. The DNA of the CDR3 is TGTGCCAGCACCTCAACCGGGACAACGTACTACGAGCAGTACTTC.

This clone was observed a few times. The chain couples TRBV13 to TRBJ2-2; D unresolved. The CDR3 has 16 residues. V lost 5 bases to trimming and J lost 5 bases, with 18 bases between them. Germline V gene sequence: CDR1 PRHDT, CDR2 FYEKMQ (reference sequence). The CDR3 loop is CASSPEGSLGTGELFF. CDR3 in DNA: TGTGCCAGCAGCCCAGAAGGTAGTCTCGGGACCGGGGAGCTGTTTTTT.

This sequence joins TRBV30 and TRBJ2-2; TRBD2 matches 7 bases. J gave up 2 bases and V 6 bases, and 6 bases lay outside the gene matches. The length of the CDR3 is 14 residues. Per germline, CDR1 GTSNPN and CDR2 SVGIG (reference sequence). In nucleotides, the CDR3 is TGTGCCTGCGAACTAGCGCTTAACACCGGGGAGCTGTTTTTT. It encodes CACELALNTGELFF.

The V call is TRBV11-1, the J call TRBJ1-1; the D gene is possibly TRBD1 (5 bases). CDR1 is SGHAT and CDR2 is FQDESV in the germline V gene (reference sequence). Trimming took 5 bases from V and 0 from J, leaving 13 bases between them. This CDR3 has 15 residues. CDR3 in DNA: TGTGCCAGCAGCCCGACGGCGGGGCTGAACACTGAAGCTTTCTTT. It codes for CASSPTAGLNTEAFF.

The CDR3 loop is CASSVDGLRDNEQFF. In nucleotides, the CDR3 is TGTGCCAGCAGCGTAGATGGTCTTCGGGACAATGAGCAGTTCTTC. V is TRBV9 and J is TRBJ2-1, with D hard to call. Trimming shortened V by 0 bases and J by 5 bases, and 12 bases separated the two germline ends. This CDR3 has 15 amino acids. Germline V gene sequence: CDR1 SGDLS, CDR2 YYNGEE.

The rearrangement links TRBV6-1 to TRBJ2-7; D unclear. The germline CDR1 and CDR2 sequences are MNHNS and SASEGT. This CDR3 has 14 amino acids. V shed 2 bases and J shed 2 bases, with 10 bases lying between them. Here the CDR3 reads CASSETARTYEQYF. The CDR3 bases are TGTGCCAGCAGTGAAACGGCGAGGACCTACGAGCAGTACTTC.

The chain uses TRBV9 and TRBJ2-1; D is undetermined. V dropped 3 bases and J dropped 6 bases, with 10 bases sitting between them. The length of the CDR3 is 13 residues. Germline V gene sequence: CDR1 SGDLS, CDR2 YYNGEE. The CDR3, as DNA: TGTGCCAGCAGCGAGGACCGGAGCAATGAGCAGTTCTTC. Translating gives CASSEDRSNEQFF.